This TCR beta chain is drawn from a study of breast tumors, draining lymph nodes, adjacent tissues. Study observations and caveats: Luminal-like breast cancer showed significantly higher tumor–nontumor repertoire similarity than basal-like.

Concerning this clonotype itself: Its antigen remains unidentified.

TCRdb ran MiXCR on the multiplex PCR reads and lists one entry per CDR3 protein. The sample carries tens of thousands of distinct CDR3 sequences, roughly 36% recorded once. The ends lost 6 bases at V and 2 bases at J; junction bases unmatched: 10. The germline V gene encodes CDR1 SGHKS and CDR2 YYEKEE (reference sequence). The CDR3 covers 17 residues. The sequencing sample was made of breast tumor tissue. The genes are TRBV5-5 and TRBJ2-1; 11 nucleotides agree with TRBD2. The clonotype comes from a female donor with breast cancer. Some clones in this sample may be carry-over from other donors' samples. The DNA of the CDR3 is TGTGCCAGCACCTGGATAGCGGGAGGGGGGCCCTACAATGAGCAGTTCTTC. Protein sequence: CASTWIAGGGPYNEQFF.